This T cell receptor (beta chain) was obtained from a study of cytomegalovirus exposure and HLA in healthy donors. Study-level results: Cytomegalovirus status was reportedly diagnosed by the classifier with high sensitivity and specificity. Common viral pathogens seemed, in a later analysis, to connect with several of the most significant clusters. A later analysis linked a missense variant in DCLRE1C to the trimming of TCR beta V and J genes.

As to this clone: Its antigen is unidentified.

The CDR3 runs to 15 residues. Trimming left V 5 bases short and J 4 bases short, with 17 bases between. Germline loops: CDR1 GTSNPN, CDR2 SVGIG (reference sequence). The PCR used 60 Vbeta and 13 Jbeta primers. Generated by immunoSEQ multiplex PCR, the TCRdb table keeps only in-frame clones and is missing some. The profile shows roughly 160,000 clones, approximately 80% of them singletons. This TCR derives from a man aged 30 to 45 in good health and CMV-seronegative. The source material was PBMCs. The V call is TRBV30, the J call TRBJ1-4; D perhaps matches TRBD1 (6 bases). CDR3 amino acids: CAWGVQRTVNEKLFF. CDR3 coding DNA: TGTGCCTGGGGGGTTCAACGGACAGTTAATGAAAAACTGTTTTTT.